These T cell receptor beta chains were read from a single sample in a study of T cell responses to AZD1222 COVID-19 vaccine. Assay: immunoSEQ multiplex PCR; the TCRdb copy retains only in-frame clones and omits some. The sample has tens of thousands of clones, 90% seen once. The starting material was peripheral blood, obtained on day 0 of AZD1222 vaccination. The receptors come from an adult in good health. Both conserved end residues are part of each CDR3. D genes are given only for firm matches. Size tells how often a clone was seen (once, few, many) or the class of an expanded clone, and some rows leave it out.

CDR3 protein,CDR3 DNA,V gene,clone size,J gene,D gene
CASRKSTNEKLFF,TGTGCCAGTAGAAAGAGCACGAATGAAAAACTGTTTTTT,TRBV2,NA,TRBJ1-4,NA
CATSRDTGLGEQYF,TGTGCCACCAGCAGAGACACAGGGCTGGGCGAGCAGTACTTC,TRBV15,NA,TRBJ2-7,NA
CASSLLPGEAFF,TGTGCCAGCAGCTTGCTACCGGGGGAAGCTTTCTTT,TRBV7-2,once,TRBJ1-1,NA
CASSREGVYEQYF,TGTGCCAGCAGCCGGGAGGGAGTTTACGAGCAGTACTTC,TRBV9,NA,TRBJ2-7,TRBD2
CASSPNLLGDEQYF,TGTGCCAGCAGCCCGAACCTTTTGGGGGACGAGCAGTACTTC,TRBV5-6,NA,TRBJ2-7,NA
CSVEEGYEQYF,TGCAGCGTTGAGGAGGGCTACGAGCAGTACTTC,TRBV29-1,NA,TRBJ2-7,NA
CASSLGGSVGPPGYF,TGTGCCAGCAGCTTAGGGGGTAGTGTGGGGCCTCCGGGGTACTTC,TRBV7-2,few,TRBJ2-5,NA
CASSLAGTGRGPLHF,TGTGCCAGCAGCTTAGCCGGGACAGGGCGTGGACCCCTCCACTTT,TRBV11-2,NA,TRBJ1-6,TRBD1
CATEDRATPYGYTF,TGTGCCACGGAAGACAGGGCTACTCCGTATGGCTACACCTTC,TRBV24-1,NA,TRBJ1-2,TRBD1
CASSLALAGESTDTQYF,TGTGCCAGCAGCTTAGCGTTAGCGGGAGAGAGCACAGATACGCAGTATTTT,TRBV7-9,NA,TRBJ2-3,TRBD2
CASSPQGTSYEQYF,TGCGCCAGCAGCCCCCAGGGAACCTCCTACGAGCAGTACTTC,TRBV4-1,NA,TRBJ2-7,NA
CATRPRRGAAGETQYF,TGCGCCACCCGCCCACGGAGGGGGGCCGCCGGGGAGACCCAGTACTTC,TRBV4-1,NA,TRBJ2-5,NA
CASSVVDSDRGYYGYTF,TGTGCCAGCAGCGTAGTTGACTCCGACAGGGGGTACTATGGCTACACCTTC,TRBV9,NA,TRBJ1-2,TRBD1
CATTKAGDTGELFF,TGTGCCACTACGAAGGCGGGGGACACCGGGGAGCTGTTTTTT,TRBV3-1/TRBV3-2,NA,TRBJ2-2,TRBD2
CASSEYSGDTEAFF,TGTGCCAGCAGTGAATACTCAGGGGACACTGAAGCTTTCTTT,TRBV2,once,TRBJ1-1,NA
CASSLIGGSSYNEQFF,TGCGCCAGCAGCTTGATAGGGGGGAGCTCCTACAATGAGCAGTTCTTC,TRBV5-1,NA,TRBJ2-1,NA
CASRQPSSGNTIYF,TGTGCCAGCAGACAGCCGAGCTCTGGAAACACCATATATTTT,TRBV2,NA,TRBJ1-3,NA
CASSQGTTTYNEQFF,TGCGCCAGCAGCCAGGGGACTACAACCTACAATGAGCAGTTCTTC,TRBV4-1,NA,TRBJ2-1,TRBD2
CASNGQGATGELFF,TGTGCCAGCAACGGACAGGGAGCCACCGGGGAGCTGTTTTTT,TRBV5-5,NA,TRBJ2-2,TRBD1
CASSATVQGTIYF,TGTGCCAGCAGTGCGACAGTGCAGGGCACCATATATTTT,TRBV12-3/TRBV12-4,NA,TRBJ1-3,NA
CAITGQGNYGYTF,TGTGCCATCACGGGACAGGGAAACTATGGCTACACCTTC,TRBV10-3,once,TRBJ1-2,TRBD1
CATTAGGAEAFF,TGTGCCACGACTGCGGGGGGGGCCGAAGCTTTCTTT,TRBV5-4,NA,TRBJ1-1,NA
CASSLVVTEAFF,TGTGCCAGCAGCTTAGTGGTAACTGAAGCTTTCTTT,TRBV7-9,NA,TRBJ1-1,NA
CASSRQGQETQYF,TGTGCCAGCAGTAGGCAGGGCCAAGAGACCCAGTACTTC,TRBV25-1,NA,TRBJ2-5,NA
CASSLGLAGVPYEQYF,TGTGCCAGCAGCTTGGGACTAGCGGGAGTTCCTTACGAGCAGTACTTC,TRBV7-9,NA,TRBJ2-7,TRBD2
CASSLDPMNTEAFF,TGTGCCAGCAGCTTGGACCCGATGAACACTGAAGCTTTCTTT,TRBV5-5,NA,TRBJ1-1,NA
CASSLVGQIMNTEAFF,TGCGCCAGCAGCTTGGTGGGACAGATTATGAACACTGAAGCTTTCTTT,TRBV5-1,NA,TRBJ1-1,TRBD1
CASSFGDRPYEQYF,TGTGCCAGCAGTTTCGGGGACAGACCCTACGAGCAGTACTTC,TRBV6-6,few,TRBJ2-7,TRBD1
CASSFVANYSYEQYF,TGTGCCAGCAGCTTTGTAGCGAACTACTCCTACGAGCAGTACTTC,TRBV12-1,NA,TRBJ2-7,NA